This passage covers 21 T cell receptor beta chains from one sample sequenced in a study of blood T cell repertoires in COVID-19. The repertoire was sequenced with immunoSEQ multiplex PCR; TCRdb's copy has only in-frame clones and lacks some. The sample yields under 300,000 clones, 88% seen once. Source material: PBMCs or T cells enriched from blood (not recorded which). The receptor set was obtained from an older woman in a cohort exposed to, infected with or recovered from COVID-19 (not recorded which).

The chain uses TRBV11-3 and TRBJ2-5; 8 bases fit TRBD2. The CDR3 extends over 14 amino acids. J gave up 5 bases and V 5 bases, and 7 bases lay outside the gene matches. Germline assignment: CDR1 SGHNT and CDR2 YENEEA. CDR3 bases: TGTGCCAGCAGCCTTAGCGGGGACCGGGAGACCCAGTACTTC. Its protein is CASSLSGDRETQYF.

The gene calls are TRBV3-1 (or the pseudogene TRBV3-2) and TRBJ2-7, with TRBD1 matching 7 bases. V trimming: 4 bases; J trimming: 3 bases; junction bases outside the gene matches: 3. The CDR3 contains 13 residues. CDR1 and CDR2 (germline): LGHDT, YNNKEL (reference sequence). CDR3 in amino acids: CASSPRTGYEQYF. In DNA form, the CDR3 reads TGTGCCAGCAGCCCGCGGACAGGCTACGAGCAGTACTTC.

The rearrangement joins TRBV6-6 to TRBJ2-7; a possible D gene is TRBD2 (6 bases). The CDR3 runs to 13 residues. V lost 9 bases and J lost 3, with 15 bases in between. The germline gives CDR1 MNHNY, CDR2 SVGAGI (reference sequence). This chain's CDR3 is CASSNSGDYEQYF. In DNA form, the CDR3 reads TGTGCCAGTTCCAATTCGGGGGACTACGAGCAGTACTTC.

The CDR3 sequence is CATSDPQEGGYEQYF. DNA for the CDR3: TGTGCCACCAGTGATCCCCAGGAGGGAGGCTACGAGCAGTACTTC. The J gene is TRBJ2-7, the V gene TRBV24-1; tentatively, D is TRBD2 (6 bases). The CDR3 is 15 residues long. Germline CDR1 KGHDR, CDR2 SFDVKD. The V and J ends lost 3 bases and 3 bases respectively, with 14 bases between them.

The CDR3 DNA reads TGCACCAGCAGCCAGATCTGCCTTCGGGGGAAGGCCTACGAGCAGTACTTC. Its protein product is CTSSQICLRGKAYEQYF. The J gene is TRBJ2-7, the V gene TRBV1; the table gives TRBD2 as D, unverified against the DNA. TRBV1 is a pseudogene segment. The length of the CDR3 is 17 residues.

This sequence joins TRBV9 and TRBJ2-2; TRBD1 aligns across 7 bases. CDR3 length: 15 residues. From germline, CDR1 is SGDLS and CDR2 YYNGEE. V lost 4 bases, J lost 3 bases, and 6 bases stayed unmatched. CDR3 in DNA: TGTGCCAGCAGCCCAAGGGACAGCGACACCGGGGAGCTGTTTTTT. This gives the protein CASSPRDSDTGELFF.

The chain employs TRBV3-1 (or the pseudogene TRBV3-2) and TRBJ2-7; 7 bases fit TRBD2. The CDR3 consists of 15 residues. Trimming cost V 0 bases and J 5 bases; bases outside gene matches: 7. Germline V gene data show CDR1 as LGHDT and CDR2 as YNNKEL (reference sequence). CDR3 DNA sequence: TGTGCCAGCAGCCAAGATGGAGTGGGGGGGGACGAGCAGTACTTC. Residues: CASSQDGVGGDEQYF.

The chain has TRBV5-1 and TRBJ2-2; 10 bases fit TRBD2. CDR1 and CDR2 (germline): SGHRS, YFSETQ. V lost 3 bases to trimming and J lost 6 bases; unmatched junction nucleotides: 5. The CDR3 has 15 amino acids. CDR3 loop: CASSSASGSAGELFF. CDR3 DNA sequence: TGCGCCAGCAGCTCGGCTAGCGGGAGCGCCGGGGAGCTGTTTTTT.

The chain links TRBV10-3 to TRBJ2-1; 7 nucleotides align to TRBD1. Trimming cost V 4 bases and J 2 bases; bases outside gene matches: 2. CDR1 is ENHRY and CDR2 is SYGVKD in the germline V gene. The CDR3 covers 14 residues. The CDR3 reads CAISADRAYNEQFF. In DNA form, the CDR3 reads TGTGCCATCAGTGCCGACAGGGCCTACAATGAGCAGTTCTTC.

J is TRBJ2-3 and V is TRBV19; 12 nucleotides line up with TRBD2. V dropped 4 bases and J dropped 1; count of bases not matched to a gene: 9. The CDR3 sequence is 18 residues long. Germline V gene data show CDR1 as LNHDA and CDR2 as SQIVND (reference sequence). DNA of the CDR3: TGTGCCAGTAGTAGTTCGACTAGCGGGAGTTGGCGCACAGATACGCAGTATTTT. Its protein product is CASSSSTSGSWRTDTQYF.

The V gene is TRBV18, the J gene TRBJ2-1; D unresolved. The CDR3 is 12 amino acids. Per the germline V gene, CDR1 is KGHSH and CDR2 is LQKENI. V lost 2 bases and J lost 5, with 4 bases in between. DNA for the CDR3: TGTGCCAGCTCACCAGCGGACAATGAGCAGTTCTTC. Protein sequence: CASSPADNEQFF.

The chain combines TRBV7-2 with TRBJ2-7, with a weak D call TRBD1 (6 bases). Trimming cost V 5 bases and J 7 bases, with 18 bases left between them. The CDR3 sequence is 14 residues long. Germline CDR1 reads SGHTA; CDR2 reads FQGNSA. The CDR3 DNA sequence: TGTGCCAGCAGCCCCGCCGCAGGGGCTCGGGAGCAGTACTTC. The encoded protein is CASSPAAGAREQYF. Full variable domain (rest looked up from reference TRBV7-2 and TRBJ2-7): GAGVSQSPSNKVTEKGKDVELRCDPISGHTALYWYRQSLGQGLEFLIYFQGNSAPDKSGLPSDRFSAERTGGSVSTLTIQRTQQEDSAVYLCASSPAAGAREQYFGPGTRLTVT.

This chain uses TRBV19 with TRBJ2-4; 10 nucleotides match TRBD1. V gave up 4 bases and J gave up 2 bases; unmatched junction bases: 8. Germline V lookup: CDR1 LNHDA, CDR2 SQIVND (reference sequence). This CDR3 comprises 17 residues. DNA for the CDR3: TGTGCCAGTAGTACGGGACAGGGGATGAGGACCAAAAACATTCAGTACTTC. Protein: CASSTGQGMRTKNIQYF.

V is TRBV19 and J is TRBJ1-2, with D unclear. Germline values: CDR1 LNHDA, CDR2 SQIVND (reference sequence). CDR3 length equals 14 residues. The V and J ends lost 3 bases and 9 bases respectively, with 17 bases between them. CDR3 amino acids: CASSIFSEALSYTF. DNA of the CDR3: TGTGCCAGTAGTATTTTTTCGGAGGCGTTAAGCTACACCTTC.

This chain uses TRBV7-2 with TRBJ2-7; tentative D call: TRBD2 (5 bases). Germline V gene lookup returns CDR1 SGHTA and CDR2 FQGNSA. With 3 bases removed from V and 0 bases from J, the gap between germline ends came to 15 bases. This CDR3 is built from 16 residues. CDR3 bases: TGTGCCAGCAGCTTGATGACTACTCTAATCTCCTACGAGCAGTACTTC. Protein product: CASSLMTTLISYEQYF.

The V call is TRBV28, the J call TRBJ1-2; TRBD1 matches 9 bases. CDR1 is MDHEN, CDR2 SYDVKM, per germline. The CDR3 runs to 15 residues. Trimming at V came to 5 bases and at J to 2 bases, leaving 6 bases not matched to a gene. The CDR3 nucleotides are TGTGCCAGCAGTCCGGGGACAGGGTGGAACTATGGCTACACCTTC. Protein product: CASSPGTGWNYGYTF.

V gene TRBV5-1 combines with J gene TRBJ2-1; D is perhaps TRBD2 (5 bases). The CDR3 has 15 residues. Germline lookup yields CDR1 SGHRS and CDR2 YFSETQ. V lost 4 bases and J lost 7, with 18 bases in between. This chain's CDR3 is CASSAFSALGNEQFF. CDR3 DNA sequence: TGCGCCAGCAGCGCCTTTAGCGCCCTAGGGAATGAGCAGTTCTTC.

The chain is built from TRBV5-1 and TRBJ2-2, with 15 bases lining up with TRBD2. CDR3 length equals 18 residues. Germline loops: CDR1 SGHRS, CDR2 YFSETQ. The V and J ends lost 4 bases and 1 base, in that order; junction bases with no gene match: 5. This CDR3 is CASSLLGLAGGNTGELFF. DNA for the CDR3: TGCGCCAGCAGCCTCCTGGGACTAGCGGGAGGGAACACCGGGGAGCTGTTTTTT.

The V and J genes are TRBV19 and TRBJ2-1, with TRBD2 matching 9 bases. CDR3 length: 14 amino acids. With V trimmed by 2 bases and J by 5 bases, 1 base remained unmatched. Germline assignment: CDR1 LNHDA and CDR2 SQIVND (reference sequence). The CDR3 is CASSILAGNNEQFF. CDR3 DNA sequence: TGTGCCAGTAGTATACTAGCGGGGAACAATGAGCAGTTCTTC.

The chain uses TRBV7-2 and TRBJ1-1; D may be TRBD1 (5 bases). The ends were cut back, 5 bases at V and 0 bases at J, with 13 bases in the middle. CDR1 and CDR2 (germline): SGHTA, FQGNSA. This CDR3 comprises 15 residues. CDR3 in DNA: TGTGCCAGCAGCGTCAGGGTTTTGATGAACACTGAAGCTTTCTTT. Its translation is CASSVRVLMNTEAFF.

The gene calls are TRBV19 and TRBJ2-7, with 9 bases matching TRBD1. CDR1 and CDR2 from the germline V gene are LNHDA and SQIVND (reference sequence). After removal of 5 bases from V and 7 bases from J, the junction contained 12 bases not matched to a gene. CDR3 length: 15 residues. This chain's CDR3 is CASSAPGQGNREQYF. DNA for the CDR3: TGTGCCAGTAGTGCCCCGGGACAGGGCAATAGGGAGCAGTACTTC.